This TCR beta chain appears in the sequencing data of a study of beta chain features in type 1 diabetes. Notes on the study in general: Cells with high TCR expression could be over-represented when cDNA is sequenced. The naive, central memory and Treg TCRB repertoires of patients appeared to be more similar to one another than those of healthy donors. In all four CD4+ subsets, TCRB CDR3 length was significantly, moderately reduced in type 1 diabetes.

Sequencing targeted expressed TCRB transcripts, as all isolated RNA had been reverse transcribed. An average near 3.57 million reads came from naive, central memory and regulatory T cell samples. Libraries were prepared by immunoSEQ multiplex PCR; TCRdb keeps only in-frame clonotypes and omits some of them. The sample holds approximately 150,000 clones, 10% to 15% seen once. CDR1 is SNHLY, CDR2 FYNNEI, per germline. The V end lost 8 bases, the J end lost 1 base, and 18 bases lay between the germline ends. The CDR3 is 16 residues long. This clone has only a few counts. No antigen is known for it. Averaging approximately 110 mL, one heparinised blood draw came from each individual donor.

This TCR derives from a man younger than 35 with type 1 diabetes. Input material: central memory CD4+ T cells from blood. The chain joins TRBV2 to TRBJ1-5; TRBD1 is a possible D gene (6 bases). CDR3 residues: CASGGLEGTSNQPQHF. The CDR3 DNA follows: TGTGCCAGCGGGGGCCTTGAAGGAACGAGCAATCAGCCCCAGCATTTT.